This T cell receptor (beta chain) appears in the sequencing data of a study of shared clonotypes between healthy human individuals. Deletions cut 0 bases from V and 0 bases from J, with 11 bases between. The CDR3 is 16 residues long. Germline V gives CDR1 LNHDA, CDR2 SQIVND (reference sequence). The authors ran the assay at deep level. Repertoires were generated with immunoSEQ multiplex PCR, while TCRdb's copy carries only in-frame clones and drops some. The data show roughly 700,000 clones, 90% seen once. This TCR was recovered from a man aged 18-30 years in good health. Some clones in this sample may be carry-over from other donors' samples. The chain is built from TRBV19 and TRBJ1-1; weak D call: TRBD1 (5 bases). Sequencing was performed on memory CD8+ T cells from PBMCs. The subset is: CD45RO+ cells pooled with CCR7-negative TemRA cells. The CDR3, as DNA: TGTGCCAGTAGTATAGATCGTGAGGGGCTGAACACTGAAGCTTTCTTT. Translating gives CASSIDREGLNTEAFF.